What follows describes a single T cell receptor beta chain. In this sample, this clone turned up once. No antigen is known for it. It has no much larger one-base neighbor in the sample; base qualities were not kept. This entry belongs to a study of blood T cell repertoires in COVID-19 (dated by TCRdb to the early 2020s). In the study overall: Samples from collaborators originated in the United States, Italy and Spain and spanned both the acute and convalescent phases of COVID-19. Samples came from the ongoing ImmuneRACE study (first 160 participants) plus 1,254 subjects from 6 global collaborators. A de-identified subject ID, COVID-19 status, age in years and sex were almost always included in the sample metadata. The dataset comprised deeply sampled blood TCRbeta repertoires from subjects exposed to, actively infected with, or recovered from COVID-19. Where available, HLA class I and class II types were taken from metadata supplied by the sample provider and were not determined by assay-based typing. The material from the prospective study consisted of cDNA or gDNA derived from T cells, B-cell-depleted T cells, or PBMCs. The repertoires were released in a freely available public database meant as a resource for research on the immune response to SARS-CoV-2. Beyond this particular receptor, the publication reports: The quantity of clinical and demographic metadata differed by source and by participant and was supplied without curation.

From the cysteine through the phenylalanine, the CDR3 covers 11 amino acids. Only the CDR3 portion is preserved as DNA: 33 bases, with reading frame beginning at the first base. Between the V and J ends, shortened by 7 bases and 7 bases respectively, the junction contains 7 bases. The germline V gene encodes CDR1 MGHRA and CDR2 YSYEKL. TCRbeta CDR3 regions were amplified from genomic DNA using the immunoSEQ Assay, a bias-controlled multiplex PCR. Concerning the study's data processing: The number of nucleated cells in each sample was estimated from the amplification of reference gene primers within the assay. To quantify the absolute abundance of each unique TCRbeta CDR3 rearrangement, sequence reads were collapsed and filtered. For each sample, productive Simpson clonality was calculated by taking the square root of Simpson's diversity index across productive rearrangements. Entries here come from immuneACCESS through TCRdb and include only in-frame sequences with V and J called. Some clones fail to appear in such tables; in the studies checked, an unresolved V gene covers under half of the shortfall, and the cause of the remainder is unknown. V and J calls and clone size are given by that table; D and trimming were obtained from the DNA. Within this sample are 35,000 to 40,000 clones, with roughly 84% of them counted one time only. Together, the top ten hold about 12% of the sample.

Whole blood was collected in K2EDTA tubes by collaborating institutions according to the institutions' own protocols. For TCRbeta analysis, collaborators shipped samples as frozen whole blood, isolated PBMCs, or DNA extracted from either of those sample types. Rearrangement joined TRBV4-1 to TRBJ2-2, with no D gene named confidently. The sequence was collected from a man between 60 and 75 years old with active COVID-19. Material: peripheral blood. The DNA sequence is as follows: TGCGCCAGCATGCGCGACGGGGAGCTGTTTTTT. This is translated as CASMRDGELFF.